This T cell receptor beta chain was sequenced for a study of blood T cell repertoires in COVID-19. Across the whole study: T cells, B-cell-depleted T cells, or PBMCs supplied cDNA or gDNA.

V was clipped by 1 base and J by 10 bases, with 11 bases between them. The germline V gene encodes CDR1 SGHTA and CDR2 FQGNSA. The CDR3 loop spans 13 amino acids. Generated by immunoSEQ multiplex PCR, the TCRdb table keeps only in-frame clones and is missing some. In the table there are roughly 40,000 clones, roughly 90% of which are singletons. The sample taken for sequencing was peripheral blood. The V and J genes are TRBV7-2 and TRBJ2-1, with no clear D. The TCR sequence derives from a man aged 65 to 85 with acute or convalescent COVID-19. The CDR3 coding sequence is TGTGCCAGCAGCTTAGAGTGGCCCAGAGAGCAGTTCTTC. Its protein is CASSLEWPREQFF.